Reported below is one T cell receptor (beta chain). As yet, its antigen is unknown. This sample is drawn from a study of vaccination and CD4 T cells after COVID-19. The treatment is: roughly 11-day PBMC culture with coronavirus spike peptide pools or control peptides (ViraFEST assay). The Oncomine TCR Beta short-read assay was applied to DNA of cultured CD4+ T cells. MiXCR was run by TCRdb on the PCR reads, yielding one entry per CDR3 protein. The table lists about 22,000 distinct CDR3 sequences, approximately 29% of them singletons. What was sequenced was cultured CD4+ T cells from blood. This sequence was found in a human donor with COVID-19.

CDR3 region: CASTPNVGFYEQYF. In DNA form, the CDR3 reads TGTGCCAGCACGCCGAACGTAGGGTTCTACGAGCAGTACTTC. V is TRBV25-1 and J is TRBJ2-7; no firm D call. Germline-derived CDR1 and CDR2 are MGHDK and SYGVNS. With 7 bases removed from V and 3 bases from J, the gap between germline ends came to 16 bases. The CDR3 is 14 residues long.